The entry below describes one T cell receptor (beta chain). The antigen it recognizes is unknown. The record has no base qualities; no much larger clone is one base away. Peripheral blood CD8+ and CD4+ T cells from healthy donors, Susac syndrome patients and multiple sclerosis patients were profiled by high-throughput TCR beta sequencing. The multiple sclerosis controls were treatment-naive patients who had stable or active relapsing-remitting disease and met the revised McDonald criteria. CD8+ TEMRA cells were enriched by FACS, while bulk CD8+ and CD4+ T cells were purified by magnetic negative isolation. Blood was collected in EDTA tubes and processed within 24 hours, with PBMCs isolated through density gradient centrifugation. PBMCs intended for TCR sequencing were frozen in liquid nitrogen and were later thawed in a 37 degrees C water bath. Purity of sorted or isolated CD4+, CD8+ and CD8+ TEMRA cells was at least 90%.

The sample belongs to a study of CD8 T cells in Susac syndrome (dated by TCRdb to between 2017 and 2020). For the wider study: Repertoire sequencing was used to test whether CD8+ T cell activation and differentiation in Susac syndrome was antigen driven. Clonality of the CD8+ T cell repertoire was compared between more than 9 healthy donors, about 14 Susac syndrome patients and around 15 multiple sclerosis patients. General findings and caveats noted by the study authors: The study acknowledged that relatively few individuals were included in the TCR sequencing and HLA analysis.

RNA was extracted with the RNeasy kit and roughly 0.5 to 1 ug was reverse transcribed using random hexamers. The immunoSEQ multiplex PCR assay, covering 54 Vbeta and 13 Jbeta segments, was used to amplify TCR beta CDR3 regions. PCR amplification bias was corrected using a synthetic template baseline for primer optimization and computational correction. Per the original workflow: Only productive sequences were kept, with reads annotated to V, D and J genes according to IMGT and analyzed in immunoSEQ Analyzer. Clonality was calculated as one minus the Shannon entropy normalized by log2 of the number of productive unique sequences. Public and private clones were assessed among the 100 most prevalent clones of each patient and control. Clones were defined as Susac-specific if absent from the healthy and MS cohorts, from around 1,000 published viral clones and from other ImmuneACCESS disease sequences. The public reads were reprocessed in TCRdb via fastp at Q25 and MiXCR, keeping in-frame beta chains. Identical CDR3 protein sequences are pooled into one entry, listed with their most common genes and DNA. Clone size and V and J calls follow TCRdb, not the original study. Here the sample has about 300,000 distinct CDR3 sequences; approximately 90% occur a single time. The ten most abundant clones make up 0.18% of the sample.

This TCR came from a human donor with multiple sclerosis. Sample: CD8+ T cells from PBMCs.

The DNA sequence is given as TGTGCCAGCAGTTTATCCCCTCTATACGAGCAGTACTTC. This translates into CASSLSPLYEQYF. The sequence is built from TRBV27 and TRBJ2-7, with no confident D gene call. Reading from cysteine to phenylalanine, the CDR3 counts 13 amino acids. Only the CDR3 portion is preserved as DNA: 39 bases, with reading frame beginning at the first base. The germline V gene encodes CDR1 MNHEY and CDR2 SMNVEV (reference sequence). The V end loses 0 bases and the J end loses 4 bases, and a stretch of 7 bases separates them.